This T cell receptor (beta chain) appears in the sequencing data of a study of T cell responses to AZD1222 COVID-19 vaccine. Germline trimming cut 3 bases from V and 2 bases from J; bases unmatched to any gene: 6. The CDR3 has 16 residues. Germline-derived CDR1 and CDR2 are MDHEN and SYDVKM. Sequenced by immunoSEQ multiplex PCR; TCRdb stores in-frame clones only, minus some. The sample holds some 130,000 clones, 85% to 95% seen once. The chain recombines TRBV28 with TRBJ2-7; 11 nucleotides line up with TRBD1. This specimen was peripheral blood, taken on day 0 of AZD1222 vaccination. The source is an adult in good health. The CDR3 here is CASSFWDRGETYEQYF. Written as DNA, the CDR3 is TGTGCCAGCAGTTTCTGGGACAGGGGGGAGACCTACGAGCAGTACTTC. Supplemented by reference TRBV28 and TRBJ2-7, the full variable domain reads DVKVTQSSRYLVKRTGEKVFLECVQDMDHENMFWYRQDPGLGLRLIYFSYDVKMKEKGDIPEGYSVSREKKERFSLILESASTNQTSMYLCASSFWDRGETYEQYFGPGTRLTVT.